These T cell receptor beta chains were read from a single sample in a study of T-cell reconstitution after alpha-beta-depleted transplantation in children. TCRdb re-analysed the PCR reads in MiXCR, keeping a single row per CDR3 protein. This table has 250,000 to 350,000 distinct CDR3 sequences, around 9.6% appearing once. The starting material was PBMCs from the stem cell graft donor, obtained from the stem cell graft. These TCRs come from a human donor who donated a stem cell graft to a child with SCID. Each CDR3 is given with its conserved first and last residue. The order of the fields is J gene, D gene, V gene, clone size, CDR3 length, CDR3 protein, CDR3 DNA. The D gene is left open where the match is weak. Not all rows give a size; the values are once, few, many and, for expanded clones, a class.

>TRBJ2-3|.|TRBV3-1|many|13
CASSQGGGDTQYF
TGTGCCAGCAGCCAAGGTGGTGGAGATACGCAGTATTTT
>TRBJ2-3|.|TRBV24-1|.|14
CATSPRGAVDTQYF
TGTGCCACCAGTCCCCGTGGAGCCGTCGATACGCAGTATTTT
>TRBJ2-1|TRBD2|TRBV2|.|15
CASRAWTSEYNEQFF
TGTGCCAGCAGAGCCTGGACTAGCGAATACAATGAGCAGTTCTTC
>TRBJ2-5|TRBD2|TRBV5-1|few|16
CASREWGQRGQETQYF
TGCGCCAGCAGAGAATGGGGCCAGCGGGGTCAAGAGACCCAGTACTTC
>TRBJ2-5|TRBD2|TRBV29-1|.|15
CSVESRGGDSETQYF
TGCAGCGTTGAATCCCGGGGGGGCGATTCGGAGACCCAGTACTTC
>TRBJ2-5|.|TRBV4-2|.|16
CASSQEQLYGQETQYF
TGTGCCAGCAGCCAAGAGCAACTCTACGGACAAGAGACCCAGTACTTC
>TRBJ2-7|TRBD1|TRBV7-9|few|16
CASSPRQGVPSYEQYF
TGTGCCAGCAGCCCCCGACAGGGGGTACCCTCCTACGAGCAGTACTTC
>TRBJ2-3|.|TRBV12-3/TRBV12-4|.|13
CASRVRLGDTQYF
TGTGCCAGCAGGGTCAGGTTAGGGGATACGCAGTATTTT
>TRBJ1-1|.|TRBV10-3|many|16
CAISEAAGQVRTEAFF
TGTGCCATCAGTGAGGCAGCCGGACAAGTGAGGACTGAAGCTTTCTTT
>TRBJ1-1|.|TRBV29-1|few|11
CSVGGGREAFF
TGCAGCGTTGGGGGGGGACGTGAAGCTTTCTTT
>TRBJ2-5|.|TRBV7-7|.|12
CASSIQGGSQYF
TGTGCCAGCAGCATACAGGGGGGGAGCCAGTACTTC
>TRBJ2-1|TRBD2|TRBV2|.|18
CAFWGLSGGPSPYNEQFF
TGTGCCTTCTGGGGACTAAGCGGGGGCCCTAGTCCCTACAATGAGCAGTTCTTC
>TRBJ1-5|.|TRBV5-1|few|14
CASSAGTPNQPQHF
TGCGCCAGCAGCGCGGGGACTCCCAATCAGCCCCAGCATTTT
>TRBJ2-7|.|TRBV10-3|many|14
CAISLDRYLHEQYF
TGTGCCATCAGTCTAGACCGATACCTCCACGAGCAGTACTTC
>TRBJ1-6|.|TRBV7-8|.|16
CASLPFTVKDNSPLHF
TGTGCCTCGCTTCCGTTCACGGTTAAGGATAATTCACCCCTCCACTTT
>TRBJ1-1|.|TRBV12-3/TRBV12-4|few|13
CASSLGLVTEAFF
TGTGCCAGCAGTTTAGGTTTAGTCACTGAAGCTTTCTTT
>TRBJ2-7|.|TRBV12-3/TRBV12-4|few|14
CASSRTPSSYEQYF
TGTGCCAGTAGCCGTACGCCGAGCTCCTACGAGCAGTACTTC
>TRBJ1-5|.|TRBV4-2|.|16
CASSQAVGQVGQPQHF
TGTGCCAGCAGCCAAGCTGTAGGGCAGGTTGGTCAGCCCCAGCATTTT
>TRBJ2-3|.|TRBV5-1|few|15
CASSNGLAFTDTQYF
TGCGCCAGCAGCAACGGGCTAGCATTCACAGATACGCAGTATTTT
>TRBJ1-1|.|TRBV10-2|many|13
CASSAGRNTEAFF
TGCGCCAGCAGTGCTGGGAGGAACACTGAAGCTTTCTTT
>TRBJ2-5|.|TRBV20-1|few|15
CSARDYRHVQETQYF
TGCAGTGCTAGAGATTACCGGCACGTTCAAGAGACCCAGTACTTC
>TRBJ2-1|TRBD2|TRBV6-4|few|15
CASSAFGLAGNEQFF
TGTGCCAGCAGTGCTTTCGGACTAGCGGGGAATGAGCAGTTCTTC
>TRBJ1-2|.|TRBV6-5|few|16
CASSSLGQPVSYGYTF
TGTGCCAGCAGTTCCCTGGGCCAGCCAGTTTCCTATGGCTACACCTTC
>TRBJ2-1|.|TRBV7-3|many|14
CASSLISGDDEQFF
TGTGCCAGCAGCTTAATATCAGGAGACGATGAGCAGTTCTTC
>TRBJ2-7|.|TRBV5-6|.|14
CASSLNSPYYEQYF
TGTGCCAGCAGCTTGAACAGTCCTTACTACGAGCAGTACTTC
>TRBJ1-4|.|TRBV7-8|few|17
CASSLVRWQGHNEKLFF
TGTGCCAGCAGCTTAGTACGGTGGCAGGGGCATAATGAAAAACTGTTTTTT
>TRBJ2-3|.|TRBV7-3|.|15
CASSHSIKRGNTQYF
TGTGCCAGCAGCCACTCAATAAAACGTGGAAATACGCAGTATTTT
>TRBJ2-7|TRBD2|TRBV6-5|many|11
CASNMAGVKYF
TGTGCCAGCAATATGGCGGGGGTAAAGTACTTC
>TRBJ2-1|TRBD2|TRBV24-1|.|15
CATSGAGNSYNEQFF
TGTGCCACCAGCGGAGCGGGGAACTCCTACAATGAGCAGTTCTTC